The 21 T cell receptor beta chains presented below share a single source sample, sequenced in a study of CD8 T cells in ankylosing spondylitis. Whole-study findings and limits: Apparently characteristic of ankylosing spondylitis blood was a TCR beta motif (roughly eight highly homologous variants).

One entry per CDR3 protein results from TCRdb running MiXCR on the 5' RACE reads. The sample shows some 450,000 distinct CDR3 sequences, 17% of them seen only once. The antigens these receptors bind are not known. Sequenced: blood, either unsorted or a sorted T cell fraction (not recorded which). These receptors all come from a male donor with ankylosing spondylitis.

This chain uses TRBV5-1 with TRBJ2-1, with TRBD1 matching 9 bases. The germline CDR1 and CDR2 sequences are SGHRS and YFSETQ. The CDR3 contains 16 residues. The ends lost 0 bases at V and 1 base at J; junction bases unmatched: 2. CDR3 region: CASSLGGQGSYNEQFF. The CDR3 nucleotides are TGCGCCAGCAGCTTGGGGGGACAGGGTTCCTACAATGAGCAGTTCTTC. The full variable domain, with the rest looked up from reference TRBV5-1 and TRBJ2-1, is KAGVTQTPRYLIKTRGQQVTLSCSPISGHRSVSWYQQTPGQGLQFLFEYFSETQRNKGNFPGRFSGRQFSNSRSEMNVSTLELGDSALYLCASSLGGQGSYNEQFFGPGTRLTVL.

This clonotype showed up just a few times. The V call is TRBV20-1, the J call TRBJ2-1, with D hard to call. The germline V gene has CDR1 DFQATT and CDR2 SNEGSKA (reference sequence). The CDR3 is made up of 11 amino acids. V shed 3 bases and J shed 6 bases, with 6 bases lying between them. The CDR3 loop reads CSASHSNEQFF. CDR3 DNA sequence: TGCAGTGCTAGTCACTCCAATGAGCAGTTCTTC.

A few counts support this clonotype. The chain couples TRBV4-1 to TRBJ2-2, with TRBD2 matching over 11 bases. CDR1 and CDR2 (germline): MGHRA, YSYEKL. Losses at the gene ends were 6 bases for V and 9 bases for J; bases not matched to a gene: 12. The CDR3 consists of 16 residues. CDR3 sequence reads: CASRPTSGGFGWELFF. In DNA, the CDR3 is TGCGCCAGCAGACCTACTAGCGGGGGCTTTGGTTGGGAGCTGTTTTTT.

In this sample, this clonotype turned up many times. CDR3 amino acids: CASSPGQTAGNEQYF. The DNA of the CDR3 is TGTGCCAGCTCACCGGGACAGACCGCCGGAAACGAGCAGTACTTC. The rearrangement joins TRBV18 to TRBJ2-7; 7 bases map to TRBD1. The V segment lost 3 bases and the J segment 5 bases; nucleotides outside the gene matches: 10. CDR3 length: 15 amino acids. Germline V gene lookup returns CDR1 KGHSH and CDR2 LQKENI. Drawing the rest from reference TRBV18 and TRBJ2-7, the complete variable domain is NAGVMQNPRHLVRRRGQEARLRCSPMKGHSHVYWYRQLPEEGLKFMVYLQKENIIDESGMPKERFSAEFPKEGPSILRIQQVVRGDSAAYFCASSPGQTAGNEQYFGPGTRLTVT.

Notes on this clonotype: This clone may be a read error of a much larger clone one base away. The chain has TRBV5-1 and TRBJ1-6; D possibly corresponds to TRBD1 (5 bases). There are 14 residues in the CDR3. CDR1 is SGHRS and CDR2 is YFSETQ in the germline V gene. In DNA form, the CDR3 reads TGCGTCAGCAGCTTTGACAGTCGTAATTCACCCCTCCACTTT. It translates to CVSSFDSRNSPLHF.

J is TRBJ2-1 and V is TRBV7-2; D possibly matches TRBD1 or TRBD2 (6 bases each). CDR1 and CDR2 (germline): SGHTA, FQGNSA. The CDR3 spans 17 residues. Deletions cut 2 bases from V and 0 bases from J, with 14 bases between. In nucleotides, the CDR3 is TGTGCCAGCAGCTTAAAGGGGGGCGGCAGCTCCTACAATGAGCAGTTCTTC. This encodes CASSLKGGGSSYNEQFF.

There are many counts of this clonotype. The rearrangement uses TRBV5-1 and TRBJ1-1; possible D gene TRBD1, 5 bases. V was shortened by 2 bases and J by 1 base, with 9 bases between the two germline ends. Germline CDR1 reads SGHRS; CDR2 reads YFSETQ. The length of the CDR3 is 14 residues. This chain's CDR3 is CASSLGQQNTEAFF. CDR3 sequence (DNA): TGCGCCAGCAGCTTAGGACAACAGAACACTGAAGCTTTCTTT.

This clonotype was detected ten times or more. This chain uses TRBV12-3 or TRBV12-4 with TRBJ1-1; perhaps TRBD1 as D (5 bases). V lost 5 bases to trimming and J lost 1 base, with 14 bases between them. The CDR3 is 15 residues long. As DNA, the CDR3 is TGTGCCAGCAGTCCACGGGGGGGTCAGAACACTGAAGCTTTCTTT. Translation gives CASSPRGGQNTEAFF.

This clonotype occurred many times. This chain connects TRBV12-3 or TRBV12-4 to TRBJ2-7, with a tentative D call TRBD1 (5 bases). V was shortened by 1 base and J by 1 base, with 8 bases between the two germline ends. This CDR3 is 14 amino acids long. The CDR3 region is CASSLGGRSYEQYF. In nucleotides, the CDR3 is TGTGCCAGCAGTTTAGGGGGCAGGTCCTACGAGCAGTACTTC.

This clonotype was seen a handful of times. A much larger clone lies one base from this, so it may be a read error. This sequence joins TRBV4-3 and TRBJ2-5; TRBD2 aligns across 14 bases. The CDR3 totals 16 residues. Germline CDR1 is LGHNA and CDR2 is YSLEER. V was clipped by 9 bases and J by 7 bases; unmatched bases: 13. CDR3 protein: CARSEGTSGSQGTQYF. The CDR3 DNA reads TGCGCCAGAAGCGAAGGGACTAGCGGGAGCCAGGGGACCCAGTACTTC.

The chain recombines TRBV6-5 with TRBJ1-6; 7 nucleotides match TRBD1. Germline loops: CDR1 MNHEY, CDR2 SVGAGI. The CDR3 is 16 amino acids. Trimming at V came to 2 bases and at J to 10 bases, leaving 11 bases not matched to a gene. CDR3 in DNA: TGTGCCAGCAGTTACACTCGACAGGGCGCGGGATCACCCCTCCACTTT. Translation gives CASSYTRQGAGSPLHF.

The CDR3 bases are TGTGCCAGCAGCCCACTAGCGGGAAGGGAAGATACGCAGTATTTT. Its protein product is CASSPLAGREDTQYF. The chain joins TRBV7-8 to TRBJ2-3; 10 positions match TRBD2. J gave up 5 bases and V 5 bases, and 7 bases lay outside the gene matches. CDR1 is SGHVS, CDR2 FQNEAQ, per germline. The CDR3 runs to 15 residues.

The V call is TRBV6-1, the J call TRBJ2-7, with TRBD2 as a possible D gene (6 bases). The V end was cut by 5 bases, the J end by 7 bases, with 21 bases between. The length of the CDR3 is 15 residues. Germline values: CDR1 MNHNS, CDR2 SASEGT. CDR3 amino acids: CASSRGTSDWWEQYF. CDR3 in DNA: TGTGCCAGCAGTCGCGGGACCTCCGACTGGTGGGAGCAGTACTTC.

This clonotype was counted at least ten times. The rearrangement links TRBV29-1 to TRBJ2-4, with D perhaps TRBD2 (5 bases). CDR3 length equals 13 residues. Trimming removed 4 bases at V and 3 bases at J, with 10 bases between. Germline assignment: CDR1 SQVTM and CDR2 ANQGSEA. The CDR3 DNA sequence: TGCAGCGTTGTCGCAGACTACAAAAACATTCAGTACTTC. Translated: CSVVADYKNIQYF.

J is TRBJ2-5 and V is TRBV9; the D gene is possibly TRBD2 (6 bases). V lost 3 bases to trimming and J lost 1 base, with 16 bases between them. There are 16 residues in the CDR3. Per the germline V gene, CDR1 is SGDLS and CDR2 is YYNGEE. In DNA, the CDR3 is TGTGCCAGCAGCGAGGGACTGGTGAAGGCCCAAGAGACCCAGTACTTC. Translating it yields CASSEGLVKAQETQYF.

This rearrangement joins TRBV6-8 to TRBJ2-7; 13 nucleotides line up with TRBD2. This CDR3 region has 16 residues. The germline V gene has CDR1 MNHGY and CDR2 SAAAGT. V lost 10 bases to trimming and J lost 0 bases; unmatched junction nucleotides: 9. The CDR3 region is CAIGLAGESSSYEQYF. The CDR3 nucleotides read TGTGCCATCGGACTAGCGGGAGAGTCCAGCTCCTACGAGCAGTACTTC.

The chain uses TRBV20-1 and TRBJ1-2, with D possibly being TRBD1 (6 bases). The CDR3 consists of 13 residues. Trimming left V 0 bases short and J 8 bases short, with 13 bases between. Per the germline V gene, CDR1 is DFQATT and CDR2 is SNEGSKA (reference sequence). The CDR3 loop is CSARDPGVLGYTF. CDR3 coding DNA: TGCAGTGCTAGAGATCCAGGGGTCTTGGGCTACACCTTC.

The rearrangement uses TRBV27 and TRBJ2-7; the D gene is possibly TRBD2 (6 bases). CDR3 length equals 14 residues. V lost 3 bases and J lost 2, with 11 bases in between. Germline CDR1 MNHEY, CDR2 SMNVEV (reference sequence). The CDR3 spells CASSLRGPAYEQYF. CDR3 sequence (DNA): TGTGCCAGCAGTTTGCGGGGACCGGCCTACGAGCAGTACTTC.

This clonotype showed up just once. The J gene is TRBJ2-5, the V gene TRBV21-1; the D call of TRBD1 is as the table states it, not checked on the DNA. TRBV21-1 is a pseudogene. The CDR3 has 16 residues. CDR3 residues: CASSKGGQGAGETQYF. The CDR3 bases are TGTGCCAGCAGCAAAGGGGGACAGGGTGCCGGAGAGACCCAGTACTTC.

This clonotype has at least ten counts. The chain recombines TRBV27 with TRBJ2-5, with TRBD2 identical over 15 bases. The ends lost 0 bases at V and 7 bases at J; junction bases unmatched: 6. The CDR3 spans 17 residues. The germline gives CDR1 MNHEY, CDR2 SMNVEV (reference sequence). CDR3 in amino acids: CASSLSGLAGGRGTQYF. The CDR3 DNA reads TGTGCCAGCAGTTTATCGGGACTAGCGGGGGGCCGTGGGACCCAGTACTTC.

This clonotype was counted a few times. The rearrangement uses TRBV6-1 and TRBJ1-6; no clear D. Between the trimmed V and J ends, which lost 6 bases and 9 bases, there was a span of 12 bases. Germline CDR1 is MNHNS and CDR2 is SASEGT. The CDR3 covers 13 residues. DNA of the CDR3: TGTGCCAGCAGGGGCTTTTCAGGTTCACCCCTCCACTTT. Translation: CASRGFSGSPLHF.